Listed here are 3 T cell receptor beta chains from one sample, sequenced in a study of blood T cells in healthy people across ages. Alongside a J-beta primer mix, a sample-barcoded 5' primer served in a second PCR lasting roughly 6 to 12 cycles. MiXCR, applied by TCRdb to the 5' RACE reads, yields one record per CDR3 protein. The repertoire holds about 970,000 distinct CDR3 sequences, with roughly 51% as singletons. The sequenced sample was blood. These receptors all stem from a woman aged 60 to 75 in good health.

This clonotype was counted between two and nine times. The chain has TRBV10-3 and TRBJ2-3; tentative D call: TRBD2 (5 bases). There are 11 residues in the CDR3. CDR1 and CDR2 from the germline V gene are ENHRY and SYGVKD. V was pared by 9 bases and J by 6 bases, with 10 bases between. CDR3 nucleotides: TGTGCCATGGGGATAGCGGATACGCAGTATTTT. It encodes CAMGIADTQYF.

This clonotype turned up a few times. This rearrangement joins TRBV4-1 to TRBJ2-7, with 7 bases identical to TRBD2. The CDR3 has 17 amino acids. The ends lost 0 bases at V and 2 bases at J; junction bases unmatched: 10. Germline V lookup: CDR1 MGHRA, CDR2 YSYEKL. CDR3 sequence (DNA): TGCGCCAGCAGCCAAGAAGGGTCGACCAGCGGGGCCTACGAGCAGTACTTC. Protein: CASSQEGSTSGAYEQYF.

The CDR3, as DNA: TGCAGTGCTAGAGTGAGTAAGCGGGCCAATCCCTACGAGCAGTACTTC. It codes for CSARVSKRANPYEQYF. The genes are TRBV20-1 and TRBJ2-7; D possibly corresponds to TRBD2 (6 bases). The CDR3 extends over 16 amino acids. Looked up from germline, CDR1 is DFQATT and CDR2 is SNEGSKA (reference sequence). V lost 1 base and J 2 bases, leaving 18 bases between the germline ends.